This T cell receptor beta chain was sequenced in a study of blood T cells in healthy people across ages. Study-wide findings and caveats: No conclusive comparison of naive versus antigen-experienced cells was possible with unsorted PBMCs.

Each donor had around 10 milliliters of peripheral blood drawn. Each sample gave at least 6.5 million isolated PBMCs. A second PCR, run for about 6 to 11 cycles, used a sample-barcoded 5' primer plus a J-beta primer mix. Every sample produced at least 2.5 million CDR3-containing paired-end reads. TCRdb itself ran the 5' RACE reads through MiXCR, one entry per CDR3 protein. The sample contains approximately 690,000 distinct CDR3 sequences, around three fifths of which appear only once. Turning to this clonotype: No antigen is known for it.

Trimming left V 6 bases short and J 2 bases short, with 11 bases between. CDR3 size: 13 residues. The receptor comes from a man aged 55 to 70 in good health. The chain joins TRBV12-3 or TRBV12-4 to TRBJ2-7, with a weak D call TRBD1 (6 bases). The sample was blood. DNA for the CDR3: TGTGCCAGCAGAAAGACAGGAACCTACGAGCAGTACTTC. Protein sequence: CASRKTGTYEQYF.